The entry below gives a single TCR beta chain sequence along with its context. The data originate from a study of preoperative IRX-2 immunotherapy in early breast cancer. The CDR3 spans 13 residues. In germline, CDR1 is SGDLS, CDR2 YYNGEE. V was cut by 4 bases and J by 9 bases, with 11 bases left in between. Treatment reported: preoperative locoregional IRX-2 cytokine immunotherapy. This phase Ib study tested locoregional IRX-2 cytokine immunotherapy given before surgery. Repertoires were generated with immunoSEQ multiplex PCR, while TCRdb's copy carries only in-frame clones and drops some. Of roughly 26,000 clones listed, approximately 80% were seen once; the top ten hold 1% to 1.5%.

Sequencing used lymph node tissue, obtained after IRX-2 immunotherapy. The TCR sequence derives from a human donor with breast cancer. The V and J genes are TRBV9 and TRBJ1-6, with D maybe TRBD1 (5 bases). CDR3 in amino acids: CASSPGTRSPLHF. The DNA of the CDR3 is TGTGCCAGCAGCCCAGGGACTCGTTCACCCCTCCACTTT.